This TCR beta chain was obtained from a study of blood T cell repertoires in COVID-19. Looking at the study overall: Some COVID-19 samples were acute and others convalescent; all came from the United States, Italy and Spain.

V gave up 2 bases and J gave up 9 bases, with 11 bases separating them. Per germline, CDR1 SGHTA and CDR2 FQGNSA. The CDR3 contains 14 residues. Methods used by the authors: How many nucleated cells were present was estimated from reference gene primer amplification. The assay was immunoSEQ multiplex PCR, and TCRdb's table has in-frame clones only and misses some. V and J calls and clone size are copied from that table; D and trimming were computed from the DNA. The data show some 220,000 clones, about four fifths seen once. The chain links TRBV7-2 to TRBJ1-6; D not resolved. The TCR was taken from a woman aged 55-70 years with acute or convalescent COVID-19. The sample taken for sequencing was peripheral blood. The CDR3 nucleotides are TGTGCCAGCAGCTTACCCCTTACAAGTTCACCCCTCCACTTT. Its protein product is CASSLPLTSSPLHF.